The rows below give T cell receptor beta chains drawn from one sample of a study of OX40 agonist ivuxolimab in advanced cancers. Sequencing used immunoSEQ multiplex PCR; TCRdb keeps in-frame clones, though not all of them. Of 74,000 or so clones listed, approximately 85% were seen once; the top ten hold around 2%. The sample was CD4+ or CD8+ T cells sorted from blood, taken in a trial of the OX40 agonist ivuxolimab. These TCRs come from an adult with an advanced solid tumor such as melanoma, head and neck, liver or kidney cancer. Each CDR3 is given with its conserved first and last residue. Each record gives: V gene, J gene, CDR3 protein.

TRBV5-4,TRBJ2-2,CASSLVWSRDGELFF
TRBV5-4,TRBJ2-5,CASSRDMSGGETQYF
TRBV21-1,TRBJ1-1,CASSKALWSGTEAFF
TRBV21-1,TRBJ1-1,CASRCSVATQRTEAFF
TRBV5-1,TRBJ2-7,CASSPGQFYEQYF
TRBV5-1,TRBJ2-7,CASSFGGTGGFYEQYF
TRBV11-1,TRBJ2-7,CASSLNRGSGEQYF
TRBV5-8,TRBJ1-5,CASSLARGEQPQHF
TRBV7-2,TRBJ1-1,CASSLAGQMNTEAFF
TRBV28,TRBJ2-7,CASSLRGEEQYF
TRBV25-1,TRBJ2-7,CASSEGVRNEQYF
TRBV6-1,TRBJ2-1,CASRETGSSYNEQFF
TRBV5-1,TRBJ2-3,CASIRDRRTSTDTQYF
TRBV29-1,TRBJ1-2,CSVDRRQGNYGYTF
TRBV27,TRBJ2-7,CASSRPGQPHEQYF
TRBV6-1,TRBJ2-5,CASSARLETQYF
TRBV28,TRBJ1-1,CASSLPGEAFF
TRBV2,TRBJ1-1,CASLPTPLGTEAFF
TRBV19,TRBJ1-2,CASSISGTGVSSNYGYTF
TRBV6-1,TRBJ1-1,CASSIDRDTEAFF
TRBV5-6,TRBJ2-5,CASSVRGTEETQYF
TRBV10-3,TRBJ1-2,CAIRMGPNYGYTF
TRBV15,TRBJ2-5,CATSRGRGEGQETQYF
TRBV19,TRBJ2-1,CASSIVGTGGWNEQFF
TRBV6-5,TRBJ2-1,CASSWVAGDNEQFF
TRBV27,TRBJ2-7,CASSLSGQVDGEQYF
TRBV5-1,TRBJ1-4,CASSLGVANEKLFF
TRBV10-3,TRBJ2-7,CAIKGTSGDDEQYF
TRBV19,TRBJ1-1,CASSRGLTGNEAFF
TRBV6-1,TRBJ1-2,CAIQDSTNYGYTF
TRBV7-3,TRBJ1-3,CASSRESSGNTIYF
TRBV5-1,TRBJ2-7,CASSLGYYEQYF
TRBV4-2,TRBJ2-3,CASSQEGGAPTDTQYF
TRBV7-3,TRBJ1-4,CASSLLGGTRATNEKLFF
TRBV4-3,TRBJ1-3,CASSARDKSSGNTIYF
TRBV18,TRBJ1-1,CASSPSLGEGGIFF
TRBV5-4,TRBJ1-6,CASAGRDRDLSPLHF
TRBV19,TRBJ2-7,CASSKGLAGAVRHEQYF
TRBV6-1,TRBJ2-7,CASSGRLAGVIYEQYF
TRBV7-2,TRBJ2-5,CASTSRRAGTQYF